A selection of T cell receptor beta chains follows, all from one sample in a study of blood T cell repertoires in COVID-19. Libraries were prepared by immunoSEQ multiplex PCR; TCRdb keeps only in-frame clonotypes and omits some of them. The sample has 95,000 to 150,000 clones, about 79% seen once. The sequenced sample was peripheral blood. These receptors all stem from a man between 65 and 85 years old with acute or convalescent COVID-19. Both conserved end residues are part of each CDR3. A D gene is named only where the DNA matches it firmly. Clone sizes are given selectively: once, few, many, or a class where the clone is expanded.

v_call	clone_size	cdr3_length	d_call	j_call	cdr3_nt	cdr3_aa
TRBV5-4	NA	15	TRBD2	TRBJ2-5	TGTGCCAGCAGCCGAGCGGGACTGAGGGAAGAGACCCAGTACTTC	CASSRAGLREETQYF
TRBV7-2	NA	15	TRBD2	TRBJ2-2	TGTGCCAGCAGCTTCAGACTAGCGGGAACCGGGGAGCTGTTTTTT	CASSFRLAGTGELFF
TRBV7-6	NA	17	TRBD1	TRBJ1-5	TGTGCCAGCAGCCAGACAGGGGTGGGGTTGGGTAATCAGCCCCAGCATTTT	CASSQTGVGLGNQPQHF
TRBV6-1	NA	16	NA	TRBJ2-1	TGTGCCAGCAGTGACATGGACTACCCCGGGTACAATGAGCAGTTCTTC	CASSDMDYPGYNEQFF
TRBV4-2	NA	15	TRBD2	TRBJ2-7	TGTGCCAGCAGCCAAGATAGCGGGACGTTCTACGAGCAGTACTTC	CASSQDSGTFYEQYF
TRBV5-1	NA	15	NA	TRBJ2-7	TGCGCCAGCAGCCCTGGGGCAGGGGCAAGCCACGAGCAGTACTTC	CASSPGAGASHEQYF
TRBV7-8	NA	14	NA	TRBJ1-1	TGTGCCAGCAGCCTCCAGGCAGGGGCCACTGAAGCTTTCTTT	CASSLQAGATEAFF
TRBV7-2	NA	14	TRBD1	TRBJ2-7	TGTGCCAGCAGCGTATTCGGGACAGCCTACGAGCAGTACTTC	CASSVFGTAYEQYF
TRBV6-1	NA	15	NA	TRBJ2-3	TGTGCCAGCAGTGAGGCCCAGGTCAGCACAGATACGCAGTATTTT	CASSEAQVSTDTQYF
TRBV12-2	NA	14	NA	TRBJ1-2	TGTGCAAGTCACACAGGGGGCAGCAACTATGGCTACACCTTC	CASHTGGSNYGYTF
TRBV18	NA	13	NA	TRBJ1-1	TGTGCCAGCTCACCACCGGGGGCAGCTGAAGCTTTCTTT	CASSPPGAAEAFF
TRBV28	NA	16	TRBD1	TRBJ1-5	TGTGCCAGCAGCCTGACAGGGGCCTTTAGCAATCAGCCCCAGCATTTT	CASSLTGAFSNQPQHF
TRBV5-1	NA	14	NA	TRBJ2-5	TGCGCCAGCAGCTTGTCTGTTCGCCTAAAGACCCAGTACTTC	CASSLSVRLKTQYF
TRBV10-3	few	15	TRBD1	TRBJ1-1	TGTGCCATCAGTGATAGATCCAGGGGGTCCACTGAAGCTTTCTTT	CAISDRSRGSTEAFF
TRBV4-3	NA	17	NA	TRBJ1-4	TGCGCCAGCAGCCAAGCCCCTGGGGAGGCTTTAAATGAAAAACTGTTTTTT	CASSQAPGEALNEKLFF
TRBV5-4	NA	17	NA	TRBJ2-2	TGTGCCAGCAGCGGATTGACAGCCTCCGCGAACACCGGGGAGCTGTTTTTT	CASSGLTASANTGELFF
TRBV7-9	NA	16	TRBD2	TRBJ2-4	TGTGCCAGCAGCCAAAGCGGGGGGGCCCCCCAAAACATTCAGTACTTC	CASSQSGGAPQNIQYF
TRBV7-9	NA	13	TRBD2	TRBJ2-1	TGTGCCAGCAGCTTAACAGCGGGGGAGCCTCAGTTCTTC	CASSLTAGEPQFF
TRBV5-4	NA	17	NA	TRBJ2-7	TGTGCCAGCAGCTTGGAGGTGGGGGCATTCTCGAGTTCCGAGCAGTACTTC	CASSLEVGAFSSSEQYF
TRBV7-2	NA	14	NA	TRBJ1-2	TGTGCCAGCAGCTTGCAGGGTGGGGGGTATGGCTACACCTTC	CASSLQGGGYGYTF
TRBV9	NA	16	TRBD2	TRBJ2-3	TGTGCCAGCACCTCAGAGGGGACTAGCGGGGCAGATACGCAGTATTTT	CASTSEGTSGADTQYF
TRBV7-2	NA	16	TRBD2	TRBJ2-1	TGTGCCAGCAGCGTTGCAGCGGGGGCAGCATACAATGAGCAGTTCTTC	CASSVAAGAAYNEQFF
TRBV19	once	13	TRBD1	TRBJ2-7	TGTGCCAGTAGTATCTATTCGGGACAGGGTTTGTACTTC	CASSIYSGQGLYF
TRBV18	NA	16	NA	TRBJ2-1	TGTGCCAGCTCACCCGAACGCCTGAGCTCCTACAATGAGCAGTTCTTC	CASSPERLSSYNEQFF
TRBV6-5	NA	14	NA	TRBJ1-2	TGTGCCAGCAGTTACTCGAGCACTAACTATGGCTACACCTTC	CASSYSSTNYGYTF
TRBV7-9	NA	16	NA	TRBJ2-3	TGTGCCAGCAGCCCGCGCCTGGGCGGGAGCACAGATACGCAGTATTTT	CASSPRLGGSTDTQYF
TRBV10-3	NA	17	TRBD1	TRBJ2-5	TGTGCCATCAGTGGGGGTCCGACAGGGGACAATGAAGAGACCCAGTACTTC	CAISGGPTGDNEETQYF
TRBV7-9	NA	13	NA	TRBJ1-1	TGTGCCAGCAGCCCCACGTCGGTGACTGAAGCTTTCTTT	CASSPTSVTEAFF
TRBV9	NA	17	NA	TRBJ2-6	TGTGCCAGCAGCGTAGCTTCCCGCAGGGTTGGGGCCAACGTCCTGACTTTC	CASSVASRRVGANVLTF
TRBV7-2	NA	15	NA	TRBJ1-6	TGTGCCAGCAGCTTAGGGACAGATCATAATTCACCCCTCCACTTT	CASSLGTDHNSPLHF
TRBV5-8	few	14	NA	TRBJ2-5	TGTGCCAGCAGCTCAGGACACTTCCAAGAGACCCAGTACTTC	CASSSGHFQETQYF
TRBV5-8	few	14	TRBD1	TRBJ1-2	TGTGCCAGCAGCGCGGGACAGAGGATTGCTGGCTACACCTTC	CASSAGQRIAGYTF
TRBV5-5	NA	12	NA	TRBJ1-2	TGTGCCAGCAGCTTGGATAGCTATGGCTACACCTTC	CASSLDSYGYTF
TRBV6-5	NA	12	NA	TRBJ2-2	TGTGCCAGCAGTTACGCGGACAGAGGGCTGTTTTTT	CASSYADRGLFF
TRBV19	NA	17	TRBD1	TRBJ2-3	TGTGCCAGTAGTATAGATGGGTCCGGGACAGGGCGAGATACGCAGTATTTT	CASSIDGSGTGRDTQYF
TRBV30	NA	16	NA	TRBJ1-1	TGTGCCTGGAGTGTAGCCTGGGCAGGGGATAACACTGAAGCTTTCTTT	CAWSVAWAGDNTEAFF
TRBV4-2	once	16	NA	TRBJ1-6	TGTGCCAGCAGCCACGGAAGCCCGGGGGTAAATTCACCCCTCCACTTT	CASSHGSPGVNSPLHF
TRBV5-8	NA	15	TRBD1	TRBJ1-3	TGTGCCAGCAGCTTCCAGGGGGCTTGGGGAAACACCATATATTTT	CASSFQGAWGNTIYF
TRBV5-4	NA	13	NA	TRBJ2-5	TGTGCCAGCAGCGGGGGGGCTCAAGAGACCCAGTACTTC	CASSGGAQETQYF
TRBV6-6	NA	13	TRBD1	TRBJ1-2	TGTGCCAGCAGCCGGGACAGTCAGGGAGGCTACACCTTC	CASSRDSQGGYTF
TRBV19	NA	14	NA	TRBJ1-5	TGTGCCAGTAGTTCCTCTCTTGGGGCTCAGCCCCAGCATTTT	CASSSSLGAQPQHF
TRBV6-4	NA	15	NA	TRBJ2-3	TGTGCCAGCAGTGACCTCGGGTCTAGCACAGATACGCAGTATTTT	CASSDLGSSTDTQYF
TRBV24-1	NA	14	NA	TRBJ1-2	TGTGCCACCAGTGACGGAGATGCGCTGGAAGGCTACACCTTC	CATSDGDALEGYTF
TRBV11-2	NA	15	TRBD1	TRBJ2-1	TGTGCCAGCAGCTGGGGGACAGGGACTCTCAATGAGCAGTTCTTC	CASSWGTGTLNEQFF
TRBV7-9	few	15	NA	TRBJ2-5	TGTGCCAGCAGCTCCGGACAGGGAGGGCAAGAGACCCAGTACTTC	CASSSGQGGQETQYF
TRBV5-5	once	15	TRBD1	TRBJ2-7	TGTGCCAGCAGCTTGGCCGGGGGACAGGGGAACGAGCAGTACTTC	CASSLAGGQGNEQYF
TRBV5-1	NA	15	NA	TRBJ1-6	TGCGCCAGCAGCTTGGGAGCAGCGGGGGAATCACCCCTCCACTTT	CASSLGAAGESPLHF
TRBV4-1	NA	18	TRBD1	TRBJ1-1	TGCGCCAGCAGCCACCGGGACAGACCTGCTGTAAGGTACACTGAAGCTTTCTTT	CASSHRDRPAVRYTEAFF